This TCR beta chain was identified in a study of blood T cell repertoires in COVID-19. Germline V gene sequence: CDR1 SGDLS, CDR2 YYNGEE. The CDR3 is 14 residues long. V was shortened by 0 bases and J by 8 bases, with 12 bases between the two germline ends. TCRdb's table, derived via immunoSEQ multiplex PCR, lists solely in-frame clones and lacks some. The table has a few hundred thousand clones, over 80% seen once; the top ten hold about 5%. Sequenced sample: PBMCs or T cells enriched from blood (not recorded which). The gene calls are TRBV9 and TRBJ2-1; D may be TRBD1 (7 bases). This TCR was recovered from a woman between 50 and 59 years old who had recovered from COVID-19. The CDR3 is CASSVDRGGDEQFF. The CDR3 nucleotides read TGTGCCAGCAGCGTAGACAGGGGCGGGGATGAGCAGTTCTTC.